The T cell receptor beta chain under discussion was sequenced for a study of blood T cell repertoires in COVID-19. As for the study in general: The origin of the acute and convalescent COVID-19 samples was the United States, Italy and Spain. In each case, the material was cDNA or gDNA derived from T cells, B-cell-depleted T cells, or PBMCs.

The count of this clone is one. Seattle's cohort entered during active infection and was followed longitudinally. Assay used: immunoSEQ multiplex PCR; TCRdb lists only in-frame clones, some missing. The sample lists nearly 350,000 clones, almost 90% occurring once. Germline CDR1 LNHDA, CDR2 SQIVND (reference sequence). The J segment lost 8 bases and the V segment lost 3 bases, leaving 9 bases of the junction unmatched. This CDR3 has 15 amino acids. The V gene is TRBV19, the J gene TRBJ1-4; 7 nucleotides agree with TRBD1. The source material was peripheral blood. The sequence was collected from a woman between 70 and 85 years old with COVID-19, enrolled during active disease. CDR3 loop: CASSMSLTGKEKLFF. The CDR3, as DNA: TGTGCCAGTAGTATGAGCTTGACAGGGAAGGAAAAACTGTTTTTT.